This T cell receptor beta chain was identified during a study of T cell responses to AZD1222 COVID-19 vaccine (dated by TCRdb to the early 2020s). Study-wide context: A total of 233 trial participants underwent TCR sequencing, of whom 200 to 220 received two doses of AZD1222 and some 26 received two doses of the MenACWY control vaccine. Enrollment into the trials was organized by age into subgroups of 18-55, 56-69 and 70-plus years, and those subgroups contained roughly 150, 30 and 60 TCR-sequenced participants, respectively.

V is pared back by 1 base and J by 6 bases, with 10 bases lying between the germline termini. From its cysteine to its phenylalanine, the CDR3 spans 14 amino acids. The CDR3 DNA has 42 bases and is translated from base 1. The germline V gene supplies CDR1 SGHRS and CDR2 YFSETQ. The time point label of this sample denotes: about 28 days (+/-7) after the second vaccine dose. Because spike-specific TCR depth and breadth did not differ between the two schedules, AZD1222 recipients who got a second dose at roughly 4 weeks were pooled with those who got a second dose at roughly 12 weeks. Vaccinee samples came from UK trials COV001 and COV002, including a single-blind randomized controlled phase 2/3 trial of AZD1222 (ChAdOx1 nCoV-19) in healthy adults. For TCRbeta chain sequencing, PBMC samples from trial participants were taken at day 0 and at day 28 after the second dose. To note about this clone: Its antigen remains undetermined. The input lacks base qualities; no much larger clone sits a single base away.

The CDR3 regions of human TCRbeta chains were analyzed by immunosequencing. Processing in the source paper ran as follows. Repertoire TCRs were matched against a reference library of SARS-CoV-2-specific TCRs generated with the MIRA antigen-specificity platform. Breadth was defined as the fraction of unique TCRs that were SARS-CoV-2-associated. Depth was defined as the fraction of total T cells that were SARS-CoV-2-associated. Using the MIRA data, each spike-specific TCR was assigned both to the spike region to which the TCR was reactive and to a CD4 or CD8 class. Log10-transformed breadth and depth values were compared by one-way ANOVA with Sidak's multiple comparisons tests. TCRdb's version of the immuneACCESS table is confined to in-frame rearrangements and falls short of the full clone set. An unresolved V gene accounts for under half of the shortfall where checked; the remainder is of unknown origin. Clonal size and the V and J genes are those of that table, whereas D and trimming came from the DNA. The sample profile shows 150,000 or so clones; about 90% of them were found once. The biggest ten clones account for 1.3% of the sample.

Overall results and qualifications from the work: Most participants were white British and females outnumbered males, and the authors suggested that clonal diversity may have been underestimated. Because no day 14 peak-response samples were available, repertoires were characterized only after the peak T cell response. Spike-specific TCR breadth and depth rose significantly after two AZD1222 doses compared with day 0 and with MenACWY recipients. Reportedly, close to half of the unique spike-specific TCRs recognized epitopes lying outside the regions that are mutated in the B.1.351 and B.1.1.7 variants. Only five or six AZD1222 recipients were SARS-CoV-2 seropositive at baseline, limiting conclusions about previously exposed vaccinees. Vaccine-associated CD4 TCRs spanned the whole spike protein, with dominant responses in regions 160-218 and 743-854. The 56-69-year group was small, and its depth increase did not reach significance, likely because of low power.

The chain joins TRBV5-1 to TRBJ2-2, with the D segment identity uncertain. The clonotype comes from an adult who received the AZD1222 COVID-19 vaccine. The sequenced sample was peripheral blood, obtained 28 days after the second AZD1222 dose. The CDR3 reads as follows: CASSLIDGSGELFF. Read as DNA, the sequence is TGCGCCAGCAGCTTGATCGACGGGTCCGGGGAGCTGTTTTTT.